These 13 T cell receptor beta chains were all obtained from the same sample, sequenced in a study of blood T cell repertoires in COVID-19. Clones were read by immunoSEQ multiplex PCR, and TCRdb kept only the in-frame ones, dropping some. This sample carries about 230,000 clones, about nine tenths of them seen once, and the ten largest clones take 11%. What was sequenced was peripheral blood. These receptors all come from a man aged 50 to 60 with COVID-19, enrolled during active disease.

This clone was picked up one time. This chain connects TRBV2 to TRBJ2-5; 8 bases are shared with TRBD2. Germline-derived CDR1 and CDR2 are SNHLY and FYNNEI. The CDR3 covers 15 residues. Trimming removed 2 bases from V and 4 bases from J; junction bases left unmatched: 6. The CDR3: CASSEKLAGAETQYF. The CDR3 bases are TGTGCCAGCAGTGAAAAGCTAGCGGGCGCAGAGACCCAGTACTTC.

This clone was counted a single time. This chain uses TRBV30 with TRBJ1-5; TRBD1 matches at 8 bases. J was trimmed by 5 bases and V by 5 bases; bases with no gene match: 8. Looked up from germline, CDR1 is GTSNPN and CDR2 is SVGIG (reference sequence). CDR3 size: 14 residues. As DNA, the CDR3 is TGTGCCTGGTCCAGGGGGCTGGAGGATCAGCCCCAGCATTTT. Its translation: CAWSRGLEDQPQHF.

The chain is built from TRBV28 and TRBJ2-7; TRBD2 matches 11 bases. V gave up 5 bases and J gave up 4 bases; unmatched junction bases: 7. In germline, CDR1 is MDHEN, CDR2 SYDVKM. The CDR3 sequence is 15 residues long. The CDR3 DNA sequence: TGTGCCAGCAGTCCCACCCCTAGCGGGGGGTACGAGCAGTACTTC. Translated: CASSPTPSGGYEQYF.

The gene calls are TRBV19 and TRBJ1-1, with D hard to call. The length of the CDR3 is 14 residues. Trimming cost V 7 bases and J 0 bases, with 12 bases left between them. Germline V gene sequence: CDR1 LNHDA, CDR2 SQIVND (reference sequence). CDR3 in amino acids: CASTLSLMNTEAFF. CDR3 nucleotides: TGTGCCAGTACCCTAAGCCTCATGAACACTGAAGCTTTCTTT.

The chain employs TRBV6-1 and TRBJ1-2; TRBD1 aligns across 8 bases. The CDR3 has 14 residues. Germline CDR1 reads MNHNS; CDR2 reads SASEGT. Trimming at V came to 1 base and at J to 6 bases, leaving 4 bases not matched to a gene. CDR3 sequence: CASSEVWTGHGYTF. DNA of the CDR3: TGTGCCAGCAGTGAAGTTTGGACAGGGCATGGCTACACCTTC.

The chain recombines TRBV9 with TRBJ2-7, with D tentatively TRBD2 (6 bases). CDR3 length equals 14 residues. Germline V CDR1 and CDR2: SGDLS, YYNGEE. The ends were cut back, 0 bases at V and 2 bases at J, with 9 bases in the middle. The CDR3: CASSVGLAPYEQYF. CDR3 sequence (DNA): TGTGCCAGCAGCGTAGGGCTAGCGCCCTACGAGCAGTACTTC.

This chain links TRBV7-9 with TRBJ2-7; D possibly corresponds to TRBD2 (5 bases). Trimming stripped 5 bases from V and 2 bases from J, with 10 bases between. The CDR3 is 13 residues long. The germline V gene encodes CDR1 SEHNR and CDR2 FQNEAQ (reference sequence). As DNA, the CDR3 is TGTGCCAGCAGCGACCGGGAAACCTACGAGCAGTACTTC. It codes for CASSDRETYEQYF.

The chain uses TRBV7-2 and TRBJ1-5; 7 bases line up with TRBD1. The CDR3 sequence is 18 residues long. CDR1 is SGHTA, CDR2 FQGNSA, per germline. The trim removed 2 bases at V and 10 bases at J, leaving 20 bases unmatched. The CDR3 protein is CASSLFAAGGTAVNPQHF. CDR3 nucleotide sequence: TGTGCCAGCAGCTTATTTGCCGCGGGCGGGACAGCCGTGAATCCCCAGCATTTT.

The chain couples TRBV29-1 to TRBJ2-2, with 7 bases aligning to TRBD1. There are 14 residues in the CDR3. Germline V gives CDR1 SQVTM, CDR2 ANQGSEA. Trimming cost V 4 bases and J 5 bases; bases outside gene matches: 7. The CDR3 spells CSVVWDRGTGELFF. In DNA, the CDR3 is TGCAGCGTTGTGTGGGACAGAGGTACCGGGGAGCTGTTTTTT.

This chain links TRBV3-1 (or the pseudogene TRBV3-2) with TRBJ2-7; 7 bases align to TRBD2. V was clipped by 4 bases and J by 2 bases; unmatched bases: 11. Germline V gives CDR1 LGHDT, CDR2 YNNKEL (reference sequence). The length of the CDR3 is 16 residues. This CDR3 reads CASSLSTGLGTYEQYF. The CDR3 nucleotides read TGTGCCAGCAGCCTATCAACCGGACTAGGCACCTACGAGCAGTACTTC.

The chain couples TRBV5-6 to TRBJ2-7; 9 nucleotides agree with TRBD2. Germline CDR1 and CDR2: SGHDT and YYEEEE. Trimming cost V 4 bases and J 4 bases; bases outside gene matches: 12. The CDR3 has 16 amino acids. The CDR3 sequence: CASSGFSGGFLYEQYF. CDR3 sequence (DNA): TGTGCCAGCAGCGGTTTTAGCGGGGGTTTCCTTTACGAGCAGTACTTC.

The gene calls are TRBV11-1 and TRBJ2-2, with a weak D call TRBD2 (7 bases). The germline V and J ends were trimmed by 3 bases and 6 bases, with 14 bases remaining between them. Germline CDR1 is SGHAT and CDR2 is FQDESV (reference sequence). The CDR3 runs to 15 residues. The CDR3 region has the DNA TGTGCCAGCAGCTTGAGGGGGGGCCTCGCCGGGGAGCTGTTTTTT. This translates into CASSLRGGLAGELFF.

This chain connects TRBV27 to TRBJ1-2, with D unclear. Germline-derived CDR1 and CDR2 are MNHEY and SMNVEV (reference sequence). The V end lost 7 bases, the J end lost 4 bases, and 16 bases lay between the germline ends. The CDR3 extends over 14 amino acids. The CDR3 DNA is TGTGCCAGCACCCAACGAGTAGCGGGCTATGGCTACACCTTC. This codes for CASTQRVAGYGYTF.